This TCR beta chain was obtained from a study of blood T cells in healthy people across ages. Findings and limits, study-wide: Roughly linear declines in TCR beta diversity per million T cells occurred with age.

The authors ran a second PCR of about 6 to 11 cycles using a sample-barcoded 5' primer and a J-beta primer mix. A 12-random-nucleotide template-switch adaptor tagged each cDNA molecule. TCRdb itself ran the 5' RACE reads through MiXCR, one entry per CDR3 protein. The repertoire holds 600,000 to 1,000,000 distinct CDR3 sequences, roughly 50% seen once, with around 20% in the top ten. This CDR3 is built from 17 residues. Per the germline V gene, CDR1 is SGHDN and CDR2 is FVKESK. V shed 3 bases and J 2 bases; nucleotides not matched to a gene: 10. With regard to this clonotype: Its antigen is unknown.

The source material was blood. This receptor was identified in a man under 40 in good health. This chain joins TRBV14 and TRBJ2-1; 7 bases map to TRBD2. CDR3 loop: CASSQVPPGLTYNEQFF. As DNA, the CDR3 is TGTGCCAGCAGCCAGGTACCTCCGGGACTAACCTACAATGAGCAGTTCTTC. Supplemented by reference TRBV14 and TRBJ2-1, the full variable domain reads EAGVTQFPSHSVIEKGQTVTLRCDPISGHDNLYWYRRVMGKEIKFLLHFVKESKQDESGMPNNRFLAERTGGTYSTLKVQPAELEDSGVYFCASSQVPPGLTYNEQFFGPGTRLTVL.